The rows below give T cell receptor beta chains drawn from one sample of a study of post-analysis software for immune sequencing data. TCRdb independently ran MiXCR on the PCR reads; one entry per CDR3 protein. The sample records around 400,000 distinct CDR3 sequences, around 37% being singletons. The specimen sequenced was blood. The receptors derive from a girl aged 5-17 years with multiple sclerosis. The CDR3 runs from the conserved cysteine through the conserved F or W.

v_call	j_call	cdr3_aa
TRBV6-1	TRBJ2-7	CASSESHQAGYEQYF
TRBV7-2	TRBJ2-3	CASSLVRSGGAIADTQYF
TRBV27	TRBJ1-2	CASSPYDPLGGYTF
TRBV4-1	TRBJ1-1	CASSQESGSNTEAFF
TRBV7-9	TRBJ2-3	CASSSRLAPGTDTQYF
TRBV5-6	TRBJ2-7	CASSGGTGGFRSYEQYF
TRBV6-6	TRBJ2-7	CASSDPGQGVYEQYF
TRBV13	TRBJ2-1	CASSPSPGGLYNEQFF
TRBV9	.	CASSFGPPGNYNEQYF
TRBV4-1	TRBJ1-5	CASSQESTINSNQPQHF
TRBV6-1	TRBJ2-1	CASSGQLAGAYNEQFF
TRBV9	TRBJ2-3	CASSVGPPADTQYF
TRBV7-9	TRBJ2-4	CASSSRVSGGAGNIQYF
TRBV7-3	.	CASSQDVTGTQYF
TRBV12-3/TRBV12-4	TRBJ1-2	CASSFRTEGYGYTF
TRBV6-5	TRBJ2-6	CASTQVSGANVLTF
TRBV29-1	TRBJ2-5	CSVLLQGNQETQYF
TRBV5-1	TRBJ2-7	CASAGQGYEQYF
TRBV7-9	TRBJ2-4	CASSPSPTDKNIQYF
TRBV7-9	TRBJ2-2	CASSTPFTGPDTGELFF
TRBV5-1	TRBJ1-2	CASSRDDLGYTF
TRBV28	TRBJ1-1	CASSFLAEVAFF
TRBV7-2	TRBJ2-1	CASSGYYNEQFF
TRBV7-9	TRBJ2-1	CASSLRQGDNEQFF
TRBV19	TRBJ2-7	CASSIRDGYEQYF
TRBV7-7	TRBJ2-5	CASSPDNLQETQYF
TRBV7-2	TRBJ2-7	CASSLAATLSYEQYF
TRBV6-5	TRBJ2-3	CASSYSIEGLAGTDTQYF